Sequencing of this T cell receptor beta chain was carried out in a study of T cell repertoires in cytomegalovirus infection. On the study more broadly: Based on public TCR beta signatures, there were indications of CMV infection and of a matching HLA type.

TCRdb passed the reads through MiXCR, listing each CDR3 protein once. The table shows approximately 1,000,000 distinct CDR3 sequences, with 31% occurring only once. Germline assignment: CDR1 SGHVS and CDR2 FNYEAQ. The CDR3 spans 16 residues. J was trimmed by 1 base and V by 4 bases; bases with no gene match: 9. The study's findings and limits: In two of eight donors, the top clonotype was HLA-C-restricted CMV-specific. Of the TCR beta families, the public ones yielded a cumulative frequency that identified carriers of CMV plus the relevant HLA.

Points on this clonotype: What it binds is not known.

The gene calls are TRBV7-6 and TRBJ1-1; the match to TRBD1 covers 7 bases. The sequencing used cultured CD8+ T cells from PBMCs, collected from culture after CMV antigen stimulation. The origin of this receptor is a human donor in good health (CMV status not recorded). Some clones in this sample may be carry-over from other donors' samples. The CDR3: CASSSTPRQGNTEAFF. CDR3 DNA sequence: TGTGCCAGCAGCTCTACTCCCAGACAGGGGAACACTGAAGCTTTCTTT.